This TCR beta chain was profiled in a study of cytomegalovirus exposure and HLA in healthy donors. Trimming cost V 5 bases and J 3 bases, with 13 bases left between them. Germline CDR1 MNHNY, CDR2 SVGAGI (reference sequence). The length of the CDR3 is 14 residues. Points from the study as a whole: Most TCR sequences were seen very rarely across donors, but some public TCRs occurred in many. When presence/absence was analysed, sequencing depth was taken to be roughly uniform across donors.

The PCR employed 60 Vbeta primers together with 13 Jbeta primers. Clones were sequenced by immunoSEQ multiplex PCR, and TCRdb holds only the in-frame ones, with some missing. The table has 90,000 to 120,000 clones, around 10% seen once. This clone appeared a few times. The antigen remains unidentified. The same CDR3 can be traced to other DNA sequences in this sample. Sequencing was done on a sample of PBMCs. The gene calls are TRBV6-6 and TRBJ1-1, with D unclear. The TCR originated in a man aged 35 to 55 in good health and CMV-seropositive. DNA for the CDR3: TGTGCCAGCAGTCTAAAACCCGGGGACACTGAAGCTTTCTTT. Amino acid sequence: CASSLKPGDTEAFF.